This is a list of T cell receptor beta chains from one sample in a study of graft-versus-host responses after intestinal transplantation. Only in-frame clones appear in the TCRdb table, and some are missing; sequencing was by immunoSEQ multiplex PCR. The sample has about 97,000 clones, 75% to 95% seen once; the top ten hold about 16%. This specimen consisted of PBMCs, obtained about 440 days after intestinal transplant. Every receptor here comes from a human patient who received an intestinal transplant, so some T cells may come from the graft donor. Each CDR3 is given with its conserved first and last residue. A D gene is named only where the DNA matches it firmly. Size is omitted from some rows. Given values are once, few, many or a class for expanded clones.

clone size: NA; D gene: NA; J gene: TRBJ2-3; CDR3 length: 15; V gene: TRBV2; CDR3 protein: CASSEALGGEDTQYF; CDR3 DNA: TGTGCCAGCAGTGAAGCTTTAGGGGGGGAGGATACGCAGTATTTT
clone size: NA; D gene: NA; J gene: TRBJ1-5; CDR3 length: 16; V gene: TRBV9; CDR3 protein: CASSVLCRNYNQPQHF; CDR3 DNA: TGTGCCAGCAGCGTATTGTGCAGGAACTACAATCAGCCCCAGCATTTT
clone size: NA; D gene: TRBD2; J gene: TRBJ2-5; CDR3 length: 13; V gene: TRBV15; CDR3 protein: CATRGLARETQYF; CDR3 DNA: TGTGCCACCAGGGGACTAGCGAGGGAGACCCAGTACTTC
clone size: NA; D gene: TRBD1; J gene: TRBJ2-7; CDR3 length: 16; V gene: TRBV11-2; CDR3 protein: CASSDDLQGTPYEQYF; CDR3 DNA: TGTGCCAGCAGCGACGACTTACAGGGGACGCCCTACGAGCAGTACTTC
clone size: NA; D gene: TRBD1; J gene: TRBJ1-1; CDR3 length: 13; V gene: TRBV18; CDR3 protein: CATQGQMNTEAFF; CDR3 DNA: TGTGCCACCCAGGGACAGATGAACACTGAAGCTTTCTTT
clone size: NA; D gene: NA; J gene: TRBJ1-1; CDR3 length: 12; V gene: TRBV2; CDR3 protein: CASSVLNTEAFF; CDR3 DNA: TGTGCCAGCAGTGTTTTGAACACTGAAGCTTTCTTT
clone size: NA; D gene: TRBD1; J gene: TRBJ1-1; CDR3 length: 13; V gene: TRBV9; CDR3 protein: CASSPRTGPEAFF; CDR3 DNA: TGTGCCAGCAGCCCTCGGACAGGGCCGGAAGCTTTCTTT
clone size: NA; D gene: NA; J gene: TRBJ1-5; CDR3 length: 14; V gene: TRBV18; CDR3 protein: CASSPSPRNQPQHF; CDR3 DNA: TGTGCCAGCTCACCCTCCCCCCGCAATCAGCCCCAGCATTTT
clone size: NA; D gene: NA; J gene: TRBJ1-4; CDR3 length: 17; V gene: TRBV7-2; CDR3 protein: CASSLGWRWRSNEKLFF; CDR3 DNA: TGTGCCAGCAGCTTAGGATGGCGGTGGAGGAGTAATGAAAAACTGTTTTTT
clone size: NA; D gene: NA; J gene: TRBJ1-3; CDR3 length: 14; V gene: TRBV10-3; CDR3 protein: CAIGGQNSGNTIYF; CDR3 DNA: TGTGCCATCGGAGGACAGAACTCTGGAAACACCATATATTTT
clone size: NA; D gene: NA; J gene: TRBJ2-7; CDR3 length: 11; V gene: TRBV7-9; CDR3 protein: CASTVGNEQYF; CDR3 DNA: TGTGCCAGCACCGTGGGGAACGAGCAGTACTTC
clone size: NA; D gene: NA; J gene: TRBJ1-5; CDR3 length: 15; V gene: TRBV5-8; CDR3 protein: CASSTRLWSNQPQHF; CDR3 DNA: TGTGCCAGCAGCACTAGGTTGTGGAGCAATCAGCCCCAGCATTTT
clone size: NA; D gene: NA; J gene: TRBJ2-7; CDR3 length: 15; V gene: TRBV5-4; CDR3 protein: CASSFFSQGGHEQYF; CDR3 DNA: TGTGCCAGCAGCTTCTTTTCGCAGGGTGGCCACGAGCAGTACTTC
clone size: NA; D gene: NA; J gene: TRBJ1-5; CDR3 length: 17; V gene: TRBV10-2; CDR3 protein: CASSESGWGGFSQPQHF; CDR3 DNA: TGCGCCAGCAGTGAGTCTGGTTGGGGGGGGTTCAGCCAGCCCCAGCATTTT
clone size: NA; D gene: TRBD1; J gene: TRBJ2-5; CDR3 length: 16; V gene: TRBV6-1; CDR3 protein: CASSEDGGQGFETQYF; CDR3 DNA: TGTGCCAGCAGTGAAGATGGGGGACAGGGGTTTGAGACCCAGTACTTC
clone size: NA; D gene: NA; J gene: TRBJ2-5; CDR3 length: 12; V gene: TRBV5-1; CDR3 protein: CASSLQGETQYF; CDR3 DNA: TGCGCCAGCAGCTTGCAAGGGGAGACCCAGTACTTC
clone size: NA; D gene: NA; J gene: TRBJ1-1; CDR3 length: 13; V gene: TRBV9; CDR3 protein: CASSPNGGTEAFF; CDR3 DNA: TGTGCCAGCAGCCCAAATGGGGGCACTGAAGCTTTCTTT
clone size: NA; D gene: NA; J gene: TRBJ1-4; CDR3 length: 16; V gene: TRBV5-1; CDR3 protein: CASSSEGLGVGEKLFF; CDR3 DNA: TGCGCCAGCAGCTCTGAAGGGTTGGGCGTGGGGGAAAAACTGTTTTTT
clone size: NA; D gene: NA; J gene: TRBJ1-1; CDR3 length: 14; V gene: TRBV6-1; CDR3 protein: CASSGAGVVAEAFF; CDR3 DNA: TGTGCCAGCAGTGGAGCAGGGGTTGTGGCTGAAGCTTTCTTT
clone size: NA; D gene: NA; J gene: TRBJ1-1; CDR3 length: 12; V gene: TRBV16; CDR3 protein: CASSQGNTEAFF; CDR3 DNA: TGTGCCAGCAGCCAAGGGAACACTGAAGCTTTCTTT
clone size: NA; D gene: TRBD1; J gene: TRBJ1-6; CDR3 length: 15; V gene: TRBV5-4; CDR3 protein: CASSVRTGANSPLHF; CDR3 DNA: TGTGCCAGCAGCGTAAGGACAGGGGCGAATTCACCCCTCCACTTT
clone size: NA; D gene: TRBD2; J gene: TRBJ2-1; CDR3 length: 16; V gene: TRBV7-9; CDR3 protein: CASSLGHAGDDDEQFF; CDR3 DNA: TGTGCCAGCAGCTTAGGGCACGCGGGGGATGACGATGAGCAGTTCTTC
clone size: NA; D gene: NA; J gene: TRBJ2-2; CDR3 length: 16; V gene: TRBV9; CDR3 protein: CASSVEGQGNTGELFF; CDR3 DNA: TGTGCCAGCAGCGTAGAAGGTCAGGGAAACACCGGGGAGCTGTTTTTT
clone size: NA; D gene: NA; J gene: TRBJ2-1; CDR3 length: 14; V gene: TRBV27; CDR3 protein: CASTRNGAYNEQFF; CDR3 DNA: TGTGCCAGCACTCGGAATGGGGCCTACAATGAGCAGTTCTTC
clone size: NA; D gene: TRBD2; J gene: TRBJ2-7; CDR3 length: 16; V gene: TRBV7-3; CDR3 protein: CASSLRGGIPQYEQYF; CDR3 DNA: TGTGCCAGCAGCCTCCGGGGGGGCATACCCCAATACGAGCAGTACTTC
clone size: few; D gene: NA; J gene: TRBJ1-5; CDR3 length: 14; V gene: TRBV6-1; CDR3 protein: CASSELGLGQPQHF; CDR3 DNA: TGTGCCAGCAGTGAACTGGGGTTGGGTCAGCCCCAGCATTTT
clone size: NA; D gene: NA; J gene: TRBJ2-5; CDR3 length: 12; V gene: TRBV7-8; CDR3 protein: CASSRGTREQYF; CDR3 DNA: TGTGCCAGCAGCCGGGGTACCCGGGAGCAGTACTTC
clone size: NA; D gene: TRBD1; J gene: TRBJ1-6; CDR3 length: 16; V gene: TRBV4-1; CDR3 protein: CASSQPTGGMGSPLHF; CDR3 DNA: TGCGCCAGCAGCCAACCGACAGGGGGCATGGGTTCACCCCTCCACTTT
clone size: NA; D gene: NA; J gene: TRBJ1-5; CDR3 length: 14; V gene: TRBV5-1; CDR3 protein: CASSPGEPNQPQHF; CDR3 DNA: TGCGCCAGCAGCCCGGGCGAGCCCAATCAGCCCCAGCATTTT